These 18 T cell receptor beta chains originate from one sample sequenced in a study of blood T cell repertoires in COVID-19. Method: immunoSEQ multiplex PCR; TCRdb's copy keeps in-frame clones and lacks some. The sample includes about 240,000 clones, over 75% of them seen just once. The sequenced sample was peripheral blood. These receptor sequences come from a man younger than 45 who had recovered from COVID-19.

The genes are TRBV14 and TRBJ1-1, with D possibly matching TRBD1 (5 bases). CDR3 length: 12 residues. Trimming removed 1 base from V and 11 bases from J, with 11 bases in between. CDR1 SGHDN and CDR2 FVKESK come from the germline V gene. The CDR3 sequence: CASSQVRGKAFF. The CDR3 coding sequence is TGTGCCAGCAGCCAAGTACGGGGGAAGGCTTTCTTT.

The V and J genes are TRBV7-9 and TRBJ1-3, with D possibly matching TRBD1 (6 bases). Germline lookup yields CDR1 SEHNR and CDR2 FQNEAQ (reference sequence). Trimming took off 7 bases at V and 0 bases at J, with 22 bases between the two ends. This CDR3 spans 18 amino acids. The CDR3 region is CASKPITQGFVSGNTIYF. The CDR3 nucleotides are TGTGCCAGCAAACCCATTACACAGGGTTTTGTCTCTGGAAACACCATATATTTT.

V gene TRBV6-5 combines with J gene TRBJ1-2; the match to TRBD1 covers 10 bases. The CDR3 totals 14 residues. V trimming: 2 bases; J trimming: 3 bases; junction bases outside the gene matches: 0. Germline values: CDR1 MNHEY, CDR2 SVGAGI. CDR3 amino acids: CASSYGTGDYGYTF. The CDR3 region has the DNA TGTGCCAGCAGTTACGGGACAGGGGACTATGGCTACACCTTC.

The rearrangement links TRBV7-9 to TRBJ1-6; no clear D. Trimming took off 1 base at V and 8 bases at J, with 6 bases between the two ends. This CDR3 has 13 amino acids. The germline V gene has CDR1 SEHNR and CDR2 FQNEAQ (reference sequence). The chain's CDR3 is CASSLVSDSPLHF. For the CDR3, the DNA is TGTGCCAGCAGCTTAGTTAGCGATTCACCCCTCCACTTT.

This rearrangement joins TRBV27 to TRBJ2-7, with 7 bases fitting TRBD1. Looked up from germline, CDR1 is MNHEY and CDR2 is SMNVEV (reference sequence). This CDR3 is 14 amino acids long. With V trimmed by 5 bases and J by 2 bases, 6 bases remained unmatched. The CDR3 loop is CASSPGQTPYEQYV. The CDR3 DNA sequence: TGTGCCAGCAGTCCGGGACAGACGCCCTACGAGCAGTACGTC.

The V call is TRBV5-1, the J call TRBJ1-1; D unresolved. This CDR3 has 14 residues. Per the germline V gene, CDR1 is SGHRS and CDR2 is YFSETQ. The ends were cut back, 2 bases at V and 1 base at J, with 9 bases in the middle. CDR3 protein: CASSFYTGNTEAFF. In DNA form, the CDR3 reads TGCGCCAGCAGCTTTTACACGGGGAACACTGAAGCTTTCTTT. Complete variable domain (other parts from reference TRBV5-1 and TRBJ1-1): KAGVTQTPRYLIKTRGQQVTLSCSPISGHRSVSWYQQTPGQGLQFLFEYFSETQRNKGNFPGRFSGRQFSNSRSEMNVSTLELGDSALYLCASSFYTGNTEAFFGQGTRLTVV.

The chain uses TRBV10-3 and TRBJ2-5; D perhaps matches TRBD2 (6 bases). V was clipped by 0 bases and J by 5 bases, with 22 bases between them. CDR3 length equals 18 residues. Germline loops: CDR1 ENHRY, CDR2 SYGVKD. CDR3 loop: CAISESIVGTAIGETQYF. The CDR3 DNA sequence: TGTGCCATCAGTGAGTCGATAGTCGGGACTGCGATAGGGGAGACCCAGTACTTC.

The V and J genes are TRBV5-4 and TRBJ2-3; 8 nucleotides align to TRBD2. The length of the CDR3 is 15 residues. V shed 4 bases, J shed 5 bases, and the junction held 9 bases outside the gene matches. Per the germline V gene, CDR1 is SGHNT and CDR2 is YYREEE (reference sequence). The CDR3: CASSGTGGPQDTQYF. CDR3 coding DNA: TGTGCCAGCAGCGGGACGGGGGGGCCCCAAGATACGCAGTATTTT.

V usage is TRBV9 and J usage is TRBJ2-3; TRBD1 agrees at 10 bases. Germline V lookup: CDR1 SGDLS, CDR2 YYNGEE. This CDR3 is 16 amino acids long. V trimming: 2 bases; J trimming: 3 bases; junction bases outside the gene matches: 6. This CDR3 reads CASSVGDRGGTDTQYF. For the CDR3, the DNA is TGTGCCAGCAGCGTCGGGGACAGGGGTGGGACAGATACGCAGTATTTT.

V is TRBV3-1 (or the pseudogene TRBV3-2) and J is TRBJ2-2; no reliable D call. This CDR3 has 14 residues. The germline gives CDR1 LGHDT, CDR2 YNNKEL (reference sequence). V lost 3 bases and J lost 1, with 6 bases in between. The CDR3 loop is CASSQLKNTGELFF. CDR3 DNA: TGTGCCAGCAGCCAGTTAAAGAACACCGGGGAGCTGTTTTTT.

The genes are TRBV2 and TRBJ1-5; TRBD1 aligns across 8 bases. V was pared by 6 bases and J by 6 bases, with 7 bases of the junction left unmatched. In germline, CDR1 is SNHLY, CDR2 FYNNEI. CDR3 length: 14 amino acids. The CDR3 bases are TGTGCCAGCAGCAAGGACAGGGAGGGTCAGCCCCAGCATTTT. Its protein is CASSKDREGQPQHF.

The CDR3 DNA reads TGTGCCAGCTCCGGAGAGGGGGACCAAGAGACCCAGTACTTC. This encodes CASSGEGDQETQYF. The rearrangement uses TRBV5-5 and TRBJ2-5, with a weak D call TRBD1 (6 bases). Per the germline V gene, CDR1 is SGHKS and CDR2 is YYEKEE (reference sequence). The CDR3 length is 14 residues. Trimming pared 7 bases from V and 0 bases from J, leaving 13 bases between.

The chain is built from TRBV19 and TRBJ2-2, with D unclear. Between the trimmed V and J ends, which lost 3 bases and 2 bases, there was a span of 10 bases. Germline lookup yields CDR1 LNHDA and CDR2 SQIVND (reference sequence). The CDR3 length is 15 residues. CDR3 coding DNA: TGTGCCAGTAGTATTGAGAGGTCTAACACCGGGGAGCTGTTTTTT. This encodes CASSIERSNTGELFF. Drawing the rest from reference TRBV19 and TRBJ2-2, the complete variable domain is DGGITQSPKYLFRKEGQNVTLSCEQNLNHDAMYWYRQDPGQGLRLIYYSQIVNDFQKGDIAEGYSVSREKKESFPLTVTSAQKNPTAFYLCASSIERSNTGELFFGEGSRLTVL.

The V and J genes are TRBV4-2 and TRBJ2-1; 10 bases line up with TRBD2. The CDR3 is made up of 14 amino acids. The germline gives CDR1 LGHNA, CDR2 YNFKEQ. Germline trimming cut 6 bases from V and 8 bases from J; bases unmatched to any gene: 7. This CDR3 reads CASSPGTSADEQFF. CDR3 coding DNA: TGTGCCAGCAGTCCCGGGACTAGCGCCGATGAGCAGTTCTTC.

This chain links TRBV5-1 with TRBJ1-2, with 9 bases lining up with TRBD1. The V segment lost 3 bases and the J segment 8 bases; nucleotides outside the gene matches: 11. The CDR3 spans 15 residues. Per the germline V gene, CDR1 is SGHRS and CDR2 is YFSETQ. The DNA of the CDR3 is TGCGCCAGCAGCTCCCCCCAAGACAGGGGGAAAGGCTACACCTTC. Translating gives CASSSPQDRGKGYTF.

The chain employs TRBV28 and TRBJ2-1; a possible D gene is TRBD1 (6 bases). Germline CDR1 is MDHEN and CDR2 is SYDVKM. V lost 8 bases and J lost 1, with 18 bases in between. The CDR3 extends over 16 amino acids. The CDR3 here is CASRPGDIRSYNEQFF. Here the CDR3 DNA reads TGTGCCAGCCGCCCCGGGGACATCCGGTCCTACAATGAGCAGTTCTTC.

CDR3 in DNA: TGTGCCAGCAGCGTCGGGACAGGGGGGGGCAATGAGCAGTTCTTC. Its translation: CASSVGTGGGNEQFF. The rearrangement links TRBV7-7 to TRBJ2-1; 11 bases align to TRBD1. Germline V gene lookup returns CDR1 SSHAT and CDR2 FNYEAQ (reference sequence). Losses at the gene ends were 5 bases for V and 6 bases for J; bases not matched to a gene: 6. The CDR3 is 15 residues long.

This chain uses TRBV14 with TRBJ2-1; tentatively, D is TRBD2 (6 bases). CDR1 SGHDN and CDR2 FVKESK come from the germline V gene. Trimming cost V 2 bases and J 1 base, with 15 bases left between them. The CDR3 consists of 17 residues. The CDR3 reads CASSQSHRDSSYNEQFF. CDR3 sequence (DNA): TGTGCCAGCAGCCAATCTCACCGGGACTCATCCTACAATGAGCAGTTCTTC.